This T cell receptor beta chain was obtained from a study of a mutant IDH1 vaccine in newly diagnosed glioma. About the study: Vaccine administration was initiated 4-6 weeks following radiotherapy alone, or with temozolomide cycles. Prior therapy was radiotherapy, temozolomide, or both; most received both. V12 occurred at week 35 and V13 at week 47.

Comments on this clone: Its antigen is still unknown.

This table comes from immunoSEQ multiplex PCR, and its TCRdb copy is limited to in-frame clones, with some not included. The sample contains around 33,000 clones, approximately 87% of which appear only once. The germline CDR1 and CDR2 sequences are MNHEY and SVGAGI. The CDR3 extends over 16 amino acids. V shed 0 bases, J shed 4 bases, and the junction held 3 bases outside the gene matches. Time point in this sample: week 47, end of study. The content of each vaccine dose was 300 ug of mutant IDH1 20-mer peptide, and topical imiquimod accompanied it. This clonotype was sampled from a woman under 40 with glioma. The rearrangement uses TRBV6-5 and TRBJ2-1; 10 nucleotides agree with TRBD2. The specimen comprised PBMCs, sampled from a glioma patient whose treatment included an IDH1 peptide vaccine. The chain's CDR3 is CASSYSASGGYNEQFF. The CDR3, as DNA: TGTGCCAGCAGTTACTCGGCTAGCGGGGGTTACAATGAGCAGTTCTTC.